The sequence of this TCR beta chain was determined in a study of T cell responses to AZD1222 COVID-19 vaccine. Some clones are missing from TCRdb's copy, which holds only in-frame ones; the method was immunoSEQ multiplex PCR. The table shows over 100,000 clones, with around nine tenths occurring only once. V was clipped by 1 base and J by 0 bases, with 7 bases between them. The germline CDR1 and CDR2 sequences are MNHNS and SASEGT. There are 14 residues in the CDR3. The chain uses TRBV6-1 and TRBJ2-7, with a possible D match to TRBD1 (5 bases). The clonotype originates from an adult in good health. The source was peripheral blood, collected on day 0 of AZD1222 vaccination. The CDR3 DNA reads as TGTGCCAGCAGTGAAGGGGGCAGCTCCTACGAGCAGTACTTC. The encoded protein is CASSEGGSSYEQYF.